This T cell receptor beta chain was documented in a study of T cells in localized non-small cell lung cancer. Study-wide points: A higher density of T cells in blood coincided with extended overall survival. The highest T cell clonality was in uninvolved adjacent lung, above tumor. Appearing in adjacent lung were a median roughly 60 of the top 100 tumor clones. Sequencing, confined to only one tumor region, leaves heterogeneity possible.

The germline V gene encodes CDR1 SGHRS and CDR2 YFSETQ. The CDR3 loop spans 16 amino acids. Losses at the gene ends were 4 bases for V and 1 base for J; bases not matched to a gene: 6. This clone was seen a single time. What it binds is unknown. Here immunoSEQ multiplex PCR was the method, and the copy in TCRdb shows in-frame clones only, minus some. The sample consists of some 130,000 clones, roughly 90% of them appearing once. The chain recombines TRBV5-1 with TRBJ2-3, with 10 positions matching TRBD1. The receptor's source is an older female donor with stage I lung adenocarcinoma. Source: peripheral blood, taken before any cancer treatment. The CDR3 DNA is TGCGCCAGCAGCGGAAGGGGGACAGGGGGCACAGATACGCAGTATTTT. Protein sequence: CASSGRGTGGTDTQYF.